This T cell receptor (beta chain) was documented in a study of shared clonotypes between healthy human individuals. Study as a whole: Donors, aged 18 to 49, were a couple of women and three men. Findings of the study overall: Several donors held 5% to 5.5% of naive CD4 clonotypes in common.

Researchers reported that CD8 memory united CD45RO+ cells with CCR7-negative CD45RA+ TemRA cells. On this clone itself: Its antigen is not known.

Under the authors' procedure: Without quality scores, immunoSEQ junctional reads could not be filtered like full-length reads. Sequenced by immunoSEQ multiplex PCR; TCRdb stores in-frame clones only, minus some. V, J and clone size derive from that table, while D and trimming were established from the DNA sequence. In the table there are roughly 400,000 clones, about 96% of which are singletons. This CDR3 comprises 17 residues. V was shortened by 1 base and J by 0 bases, with 14 bases between the two germline ends. Germline V gives CDR1 SGHRS, CDR2 YFSETQ. The receptor's source is a man aged 30 to 45 in good health. The genes are TRBV5-1 and TRBJ2-1, with no clear D. Sequenced: memory CD8+ T cells sorted from blood. The subset: CD45RO+ cells pooled with CCR7-negative TemRA cells. CDR3 bases: TGCGCCAGCAGCTTGAACCCAATAGCTAGCTCCTACAATGAGCAGTTCTTC. Its translation: CASSLNPIASSYNEQFF.